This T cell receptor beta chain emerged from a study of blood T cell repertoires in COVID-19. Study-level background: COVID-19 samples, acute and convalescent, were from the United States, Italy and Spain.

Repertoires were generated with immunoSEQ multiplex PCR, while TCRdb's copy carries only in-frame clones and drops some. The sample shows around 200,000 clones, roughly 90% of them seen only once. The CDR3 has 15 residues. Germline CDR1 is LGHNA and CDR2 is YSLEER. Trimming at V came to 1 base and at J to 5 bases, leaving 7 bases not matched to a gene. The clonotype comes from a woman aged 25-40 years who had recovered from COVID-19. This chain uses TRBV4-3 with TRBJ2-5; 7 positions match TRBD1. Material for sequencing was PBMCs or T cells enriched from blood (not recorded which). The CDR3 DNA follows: TGCGCCAGCAGCCAAGGTGACAGGGTTCCGGAGACCCAGTACTTC. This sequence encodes CASSQGDRVPETQYF.